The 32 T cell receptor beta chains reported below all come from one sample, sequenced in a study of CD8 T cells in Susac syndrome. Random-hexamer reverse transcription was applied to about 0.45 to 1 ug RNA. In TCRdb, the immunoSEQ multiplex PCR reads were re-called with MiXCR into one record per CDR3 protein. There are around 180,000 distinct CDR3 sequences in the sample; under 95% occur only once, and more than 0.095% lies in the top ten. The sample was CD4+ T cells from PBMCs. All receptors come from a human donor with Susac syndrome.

The CDR3 bases are TGTGCCAGCAGGCAGACAGACAATGAGCAGTTCTTC. This translates into CASRQTDNEQFF. This chain joins TRBV12-3 or TRBV12-4 and TRBJ2-1, with a possible D match to TRBD1 (5 bases). V was trimmed by 6 bases and J by 5 bases, leaving 8 bases between them. The CDR3 loop spans 12 amino acids.

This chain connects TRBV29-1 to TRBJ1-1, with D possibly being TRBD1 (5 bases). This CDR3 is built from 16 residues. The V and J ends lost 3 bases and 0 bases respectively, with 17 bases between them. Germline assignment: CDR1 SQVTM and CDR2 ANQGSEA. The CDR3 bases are TGCAGCGTTGATAGGATGGGGCGAAAATTGAACACTGAAGCTTTCTTT. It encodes CSVDRMGRKLNTEAFF. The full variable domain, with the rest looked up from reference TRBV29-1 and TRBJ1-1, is SAVISQKPSRDICQRGTSLTIQCQVDSQVTMMFWYRQQPGQSLTLIATANQGSEATYESGFVIDKFPISRPNLTFSTLTVSNMSPEDSSIYLCSVDRMGRKLNTEAFFGQGTRLTVV.

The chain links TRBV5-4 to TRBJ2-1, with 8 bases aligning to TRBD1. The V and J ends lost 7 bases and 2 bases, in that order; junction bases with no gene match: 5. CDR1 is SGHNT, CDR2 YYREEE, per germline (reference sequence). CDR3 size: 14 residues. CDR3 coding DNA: TGTGCCAGCCAGGGGGCAGGCCCCTACAATGAGCAGTTCTTC. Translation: CASQGAGPYNEQFF.

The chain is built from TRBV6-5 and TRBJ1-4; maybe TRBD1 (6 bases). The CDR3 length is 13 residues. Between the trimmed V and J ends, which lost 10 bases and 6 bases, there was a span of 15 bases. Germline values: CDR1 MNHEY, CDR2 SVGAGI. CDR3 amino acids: CATRQGLYEKLFF. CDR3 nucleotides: TGTGCCACTAGGCAGGGGTTGTATGAAAAACTGTTTTTT.

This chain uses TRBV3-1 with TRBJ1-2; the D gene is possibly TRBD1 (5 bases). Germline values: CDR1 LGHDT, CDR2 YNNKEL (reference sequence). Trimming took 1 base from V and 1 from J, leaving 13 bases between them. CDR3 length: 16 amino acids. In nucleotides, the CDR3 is TGTGCCAGCAGCCAAGTTGTGGGGGGGTATAACTATGGCTACACCTTC. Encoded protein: CASSQVVGGYNYGYTF.

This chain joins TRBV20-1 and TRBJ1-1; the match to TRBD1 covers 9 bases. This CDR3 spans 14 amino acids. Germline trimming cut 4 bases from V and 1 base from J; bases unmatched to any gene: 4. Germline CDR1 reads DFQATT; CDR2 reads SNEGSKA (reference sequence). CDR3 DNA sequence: TGCAGTGCTACAGGGGACAGGGCGAACACTGAAGCTTTCTTT. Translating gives CSATGDRANTEAFF.

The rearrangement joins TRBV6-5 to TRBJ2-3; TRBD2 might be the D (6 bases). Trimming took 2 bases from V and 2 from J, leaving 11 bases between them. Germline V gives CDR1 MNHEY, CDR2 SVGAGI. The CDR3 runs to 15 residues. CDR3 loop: CASSYAPGVTDTQYF. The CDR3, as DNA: TGTGCCAGCAGTTACGCCCCGGGGGTCACAGATACGCAGTATTTT.

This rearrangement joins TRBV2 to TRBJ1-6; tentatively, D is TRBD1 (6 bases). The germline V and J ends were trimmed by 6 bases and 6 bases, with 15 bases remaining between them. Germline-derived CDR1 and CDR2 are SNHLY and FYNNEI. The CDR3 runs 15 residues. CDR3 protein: CASRPITGLNSPLHF. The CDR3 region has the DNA TGTGCCAGCAGGCCTATTACAGGGCTTAATTCACCCCTCCACTTT.

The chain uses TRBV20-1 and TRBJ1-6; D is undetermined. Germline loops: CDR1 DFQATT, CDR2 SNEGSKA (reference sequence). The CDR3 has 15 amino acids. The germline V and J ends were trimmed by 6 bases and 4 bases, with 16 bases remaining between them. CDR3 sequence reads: CSAQAGMTYNSPLHF. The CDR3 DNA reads TGCAGTGCCCAGGCCGGAATGACATATAATTCACCCCTCCACTTT.

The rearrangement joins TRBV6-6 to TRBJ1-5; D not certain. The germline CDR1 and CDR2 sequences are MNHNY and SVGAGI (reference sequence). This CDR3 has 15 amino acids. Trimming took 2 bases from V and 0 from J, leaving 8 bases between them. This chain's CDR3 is CASSYGPYSNQPQHF. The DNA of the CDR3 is TGTGCCAGCAGTTACGGACCTTATAGCAATCAGCCCCAGCATTTT.

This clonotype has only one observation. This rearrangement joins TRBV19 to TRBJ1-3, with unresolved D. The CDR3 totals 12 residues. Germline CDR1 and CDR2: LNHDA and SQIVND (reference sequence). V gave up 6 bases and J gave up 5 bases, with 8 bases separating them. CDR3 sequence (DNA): TGTGCCAGTAGCCCGACAAGAAACACCATATATTTT. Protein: CASSPTRNTIYF.

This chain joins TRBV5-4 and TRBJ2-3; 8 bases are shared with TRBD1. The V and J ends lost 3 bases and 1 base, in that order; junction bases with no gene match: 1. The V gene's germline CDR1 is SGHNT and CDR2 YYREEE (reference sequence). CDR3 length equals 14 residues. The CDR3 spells CASSSQGGTDTQYF. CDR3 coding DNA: TGTGCCAGCAGCTCACAGGGGGGCACAGATACGCAGTATTTT.

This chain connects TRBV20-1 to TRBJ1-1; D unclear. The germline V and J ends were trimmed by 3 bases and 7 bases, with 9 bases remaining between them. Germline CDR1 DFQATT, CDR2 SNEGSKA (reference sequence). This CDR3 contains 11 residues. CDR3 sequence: CSASRVFEAFF. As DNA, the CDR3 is TGCAGTGCTAGCCGGGTTTTTGAAGCTTTCTTT.

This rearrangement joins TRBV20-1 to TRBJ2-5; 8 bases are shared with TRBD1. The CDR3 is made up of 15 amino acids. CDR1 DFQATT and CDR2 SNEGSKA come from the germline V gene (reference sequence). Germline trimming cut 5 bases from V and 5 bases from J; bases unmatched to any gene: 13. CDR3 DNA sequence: TGCAGTGCTTTCCCGGGACAGGCCAAAGTCGAGACCCAGTACTTC. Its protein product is CSAFPGQAKVETQYF.

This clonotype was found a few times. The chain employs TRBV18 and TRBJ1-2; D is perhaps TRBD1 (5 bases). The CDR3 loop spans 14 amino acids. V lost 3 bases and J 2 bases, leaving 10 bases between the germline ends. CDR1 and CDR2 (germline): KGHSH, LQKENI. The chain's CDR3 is CASSPLGENYGYTF. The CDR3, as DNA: TGTGCCAGCTCACCTTTGGGGGAGAACTATGGCTACACCTTC.

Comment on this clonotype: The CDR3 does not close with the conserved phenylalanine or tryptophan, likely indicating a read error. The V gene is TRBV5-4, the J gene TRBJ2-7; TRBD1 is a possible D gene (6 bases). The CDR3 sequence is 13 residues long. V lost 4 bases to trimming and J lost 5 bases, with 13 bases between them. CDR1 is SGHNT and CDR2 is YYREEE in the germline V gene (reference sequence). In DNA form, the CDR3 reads TGTGCCAGCAGCACTCAGGGGTGGCACGAGCAGTACCTC. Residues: CASSTQGWHEQYL.

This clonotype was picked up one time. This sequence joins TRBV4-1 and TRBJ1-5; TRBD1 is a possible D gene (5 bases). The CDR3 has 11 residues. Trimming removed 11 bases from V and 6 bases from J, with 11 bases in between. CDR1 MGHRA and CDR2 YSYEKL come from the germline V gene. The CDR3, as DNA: TGCGCCCTCCTGGGGCCTCAGCCCCAGCATTTT. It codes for CALLGPQPQHF.

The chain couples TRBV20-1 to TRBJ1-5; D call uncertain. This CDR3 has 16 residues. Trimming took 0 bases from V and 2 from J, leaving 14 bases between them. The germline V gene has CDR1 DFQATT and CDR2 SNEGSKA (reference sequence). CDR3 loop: CSARDLGGSGNQPQHF. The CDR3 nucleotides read TGCAGTGCTAGAGATTTGGGAGGATCTGGCAATCAGCCCCAGCATTTT.

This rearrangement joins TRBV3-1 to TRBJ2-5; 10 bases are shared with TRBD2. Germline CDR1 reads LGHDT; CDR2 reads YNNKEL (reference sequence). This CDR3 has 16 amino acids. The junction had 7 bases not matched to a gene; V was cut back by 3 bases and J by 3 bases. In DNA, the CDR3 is TGTGCCAGCAGCCAGTCCCGGACTAGCGGTAAAGAGACCCAGTACTTC. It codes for CASSQSRTSGKETQYF.

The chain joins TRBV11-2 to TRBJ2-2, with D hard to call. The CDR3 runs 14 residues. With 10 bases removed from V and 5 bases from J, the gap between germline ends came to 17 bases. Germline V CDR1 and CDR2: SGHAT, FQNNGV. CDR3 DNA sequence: TGTGCCACCGGCCCAGGATTCTCAACCGGGGAGCTGTTTTTT. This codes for CATGPGFSTGELFF.

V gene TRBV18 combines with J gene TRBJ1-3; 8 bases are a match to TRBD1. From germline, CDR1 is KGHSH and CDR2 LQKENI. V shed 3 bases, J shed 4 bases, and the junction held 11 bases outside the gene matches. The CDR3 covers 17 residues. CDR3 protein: CASSPLPTGVGGNTIYF. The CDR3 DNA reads TGTGCCAGCTCACCGTTACCGACAGGGGTTGGCGGAAACACCATATATTTT. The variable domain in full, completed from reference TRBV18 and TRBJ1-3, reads NAGVMQNPRHLVRRRGQEARLRCSPMKGHSHVYWYRQLPEEGLKFMVYLQKENIIDESGMPKERFSAEFPKEGPSILRIQQVVRGDSAAYFCASSPLPTGVGGNTIYFGEGSWLTVV.

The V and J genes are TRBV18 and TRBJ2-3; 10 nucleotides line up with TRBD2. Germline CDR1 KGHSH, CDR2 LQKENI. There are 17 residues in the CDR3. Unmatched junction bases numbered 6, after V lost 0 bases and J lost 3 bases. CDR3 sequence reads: CASSPPSAGGPTDTQYF. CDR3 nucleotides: TGTGCCAGCTCACCACCGTCAGCGGGGGGGCCAACAGATACGCAGTATTTT.

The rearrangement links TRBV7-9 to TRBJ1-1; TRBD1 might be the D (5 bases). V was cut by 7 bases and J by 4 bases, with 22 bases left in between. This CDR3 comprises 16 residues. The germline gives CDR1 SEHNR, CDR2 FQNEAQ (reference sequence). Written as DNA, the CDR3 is TGTGCCAGCATTCCCTCGGGCAGGGCGGGGGGCACTGAAGCTTTCTTT. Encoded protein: CASIPSGRAGGTEAFF.

In DNA, the CDR3 is TGTGCCACCAGCAGAGGTCCGGGAGATGAGCAGTTCTTC. Translating gives CATSRGPGDEQFF. This sequence joins TRBV15 and TRBJ2-1, with a possible D match to TRBD2 (6 bases). The CDR3 runs 13 residues. V dropped 1 base and J dropped 8 bases, with 9 bases sitting between them. The germline CDR1 and CDR2 sequences are LNHNV and YYDKDF (reference sequence).

In DNA form, the CDR3 reads TGTGCCAGCTCACCGTCATTGCTCACAGATACGCAGTATTTT. Protein product: CASSPSLLTDTQYF. The V and J genes are TRBV18 and TRBJ2-3; D not resolved. V lost 3 bases and J lost 2, with 9 bases in between. This CDR3 spans 14 amino acids. Germline loops: CDR1 KGHSH, CDR2 LQKENI. Variable domain in full (rest from reference TRBV18 and TRBJ2-3): NAGVMQNPRHLVRRRGQEARLRCSPMKGHSHVYWYRQLPEEGLKFMVYLQKENIIDESGMPKERFSAEFPKEGPSILRIQQVVRGDSAAYFCASSPSLLTDTQYFGPGTRLTVL.

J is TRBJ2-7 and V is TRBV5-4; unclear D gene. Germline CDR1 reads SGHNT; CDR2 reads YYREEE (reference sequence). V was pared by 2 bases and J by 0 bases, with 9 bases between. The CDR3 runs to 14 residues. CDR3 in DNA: TGTGCCAGCAGCTTCGATCCGAGCTCCTACGAGCAGTACTTC. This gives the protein CASSFDPSSYEQYF. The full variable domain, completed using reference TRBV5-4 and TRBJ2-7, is ETGVTQSPTHLIKTRGQQVTLRCSSQSGHNTVSWYQQALGQGPQFIFQYYREEENGRGNFPPRFSGLQFPNYSSELNVNALELDDSALYLCASSFDPSSYEQYFGPGTRLTVT.

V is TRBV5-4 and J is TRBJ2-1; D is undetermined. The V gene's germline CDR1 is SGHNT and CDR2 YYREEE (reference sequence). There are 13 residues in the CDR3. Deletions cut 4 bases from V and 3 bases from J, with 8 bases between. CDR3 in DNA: TGTGCCAGCAGCGCACCCCTCTACAATGAGCAGTTCTTC. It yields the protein CASSAPLYNEQFF.

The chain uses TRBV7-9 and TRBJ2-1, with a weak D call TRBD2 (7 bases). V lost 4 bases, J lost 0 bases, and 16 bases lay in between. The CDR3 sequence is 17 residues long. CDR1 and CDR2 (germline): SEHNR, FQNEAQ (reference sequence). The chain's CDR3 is CASSSDRGASSYNEQFF. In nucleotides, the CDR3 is TGTGCCAGCAGCTCCGATCGGGGGGCCAGCTCCTACAATGAGCAGTTCTTC.

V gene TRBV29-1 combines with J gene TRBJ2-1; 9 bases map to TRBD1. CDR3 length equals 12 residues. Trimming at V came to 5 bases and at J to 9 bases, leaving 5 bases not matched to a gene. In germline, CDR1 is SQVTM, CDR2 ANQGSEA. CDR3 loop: CSVWDRVGEQFF. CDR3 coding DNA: TGCAGCGTTTGGGACAGGGTGGGTGAGCAGTTCTTC.

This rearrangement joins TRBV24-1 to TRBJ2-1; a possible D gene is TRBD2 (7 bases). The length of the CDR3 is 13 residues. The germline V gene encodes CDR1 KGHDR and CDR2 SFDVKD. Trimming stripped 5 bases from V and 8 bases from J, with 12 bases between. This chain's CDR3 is CATSGRGRHEQFF. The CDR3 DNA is TGTGCCACCAGTGGGCGGGGGCGGCATGAGCAGTTCTTC.

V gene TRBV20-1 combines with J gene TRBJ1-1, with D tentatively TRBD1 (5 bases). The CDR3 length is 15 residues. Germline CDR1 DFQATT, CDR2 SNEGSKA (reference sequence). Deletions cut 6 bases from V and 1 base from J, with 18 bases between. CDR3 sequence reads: CSAGLPTDPNTEAFF. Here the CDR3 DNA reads TGCAGTGCGGGACTCCCGACGGACCCGAACACTGAAGCTTTCTTT.

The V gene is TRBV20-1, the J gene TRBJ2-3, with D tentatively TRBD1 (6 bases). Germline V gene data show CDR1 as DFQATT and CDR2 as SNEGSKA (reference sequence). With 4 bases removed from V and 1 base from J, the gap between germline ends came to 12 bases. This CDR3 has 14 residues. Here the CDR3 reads CSANHGGRTDTQYF. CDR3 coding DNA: TGCAGTGCTAACCATGGGGGCCGCACAGATACGCAGTATTTT.